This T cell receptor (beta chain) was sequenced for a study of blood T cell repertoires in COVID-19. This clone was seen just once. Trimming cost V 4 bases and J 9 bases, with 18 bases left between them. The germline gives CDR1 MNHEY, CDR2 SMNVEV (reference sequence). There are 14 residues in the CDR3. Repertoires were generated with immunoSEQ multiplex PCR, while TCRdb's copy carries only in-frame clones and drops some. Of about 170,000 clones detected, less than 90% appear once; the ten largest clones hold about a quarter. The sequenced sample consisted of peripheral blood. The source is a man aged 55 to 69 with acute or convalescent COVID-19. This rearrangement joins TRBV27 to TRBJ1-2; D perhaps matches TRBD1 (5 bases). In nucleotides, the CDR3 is TGTGCCAGCAGTTCCCTGGGGGTCGGGGGGAGCTACACCTTC. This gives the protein CASSSLGVGGSYTF.